This T cell receptor (beta chain) comes out of a study of a mutant IDH1 vaccine in newly diagnosed glioma. Repertoires were generated with immunoSEQ multiplex PCR, while TCRdb's copy carries only in-frame clones and drops some. The repertoire has 58,000 or so clones, around 83% of them found once; the top ten carry about 3.3%. A remark on this clone: Its antigen is not identified.

CDR3 size: 12 residues. V shed 8 bases and J shed 5 bases, with 13 bases lying between them. In germline, CDR1 is ENHRY, CDR2 SYGVKD. The time point here: week 47, end of study. Topical imiquimod was applied with each vaccine dose, which held 300 ug of mutant IDH1 20-mer peptide. The sequence derives from a woman aged 50 to 60 with glioma. The genes are TRBV10-3 and TRBJ2-7; D is possibly TRBD2 (5 bases). Sequences were derived from PBMCs, sampled from a glioma patient whose treatment included an IDH1 peptide vaccine. CDR3 in DNA: TGTGCCATCGGGAAGGGAGAGCACGAGCAGTACTTC. This sequence encodes CAIGKGEHEQYF.